Following are 15 T cell receptor beta chains from one sample sequenced in a study of cytomegalovirus exposure and HLA in healthy donors. Primers for the PCR totalled 60 Vbeta and 13 Jbeta. Libraries were prepared by immunoSEQ multiplex PCR; TCRdb keeps only in-frame clonotypes and omits some of them. The repertoire holds about 250,000 clones, with about nine tenths as singletons. The source material was PBMCs. All receptors come from a girl aged 2 to 10 in good health and CMV-seronegative.

V and J are TRBV30 and TRBJ1-2; 7 bases are shared with TRBD1. Looked up from germline, CDR1 is GTSNPN and CDR2 is SVGIG (reference sequence). V was pared by 6 bases and J by 7 bases, with 11 bases of the junction left unmatched. This CDR3 is built from 13 residues. DNA of the CDR3: TGTGCCTGTTCCGACAGGGATCTAAGTGGCTACACCTTC. Translating it yields CACSDRDLSGYTF.

The chain recombines TRBV6-1 with TRBJ2-7; a weak D match, TRBD1 (6 bases). Trimming left V 7 bases short and J 3 bases short, with 19 bases between. Looked up from germline, CDR1 is MNHNS and CDR2 is SASEGT. The CDR3 runs to 15 residues. The CDR3 loop reads CASTLGGAFFYEQYF. The CDR3 bases are TGTGCCAGCACACTTGGGGGCGCGTTTTTCTACGAGCAGTACTTC.

The chain links TRBV12-5 to TRBJ2-2; 8 nucleotides match TRBD2. The CDR3 is made up of 15 amino acids. Germline V gives CDR1 LGHNT, CDR2 FRNRAP. Unmatched junction bases numbered 10, after V lost 8 bases and J lost 5 bases. The CDR3 DNA is TGTGCTAGTCCCCGGGAGGGGCGGTGGACCGGGGAGCTGTTTTTT. It encodes CASPREGRWTGELFF.

The chain couples TRBV7-6 to TRBJ2-7; possibly TRBD2 for D (6 bases). The CDR3 runs 14 residues. The V gene's germline CDR1 is SGHVS and CDR2 FNYEAQ. The ends were cut back, 2 bases at V and 4 bases at J, with 12 bases in the middle. For the CDR3, the DNA is TGTGCCAGCAGCTTATCGGGGGTGGGATACGAGCAGTACTTC. Amino acid sequence: CASSLSGVGYEQYF.

This clone was observed a single time. This chain uses TRBV4-2 with TRBJ2-1; TRBD2 aligns across 7 bases. V was pared by 4 bases and J by 0 bases, with 3 bases of the junction left unmatched. The CDR3 consists of 15 residues. The germline V gene has CDR1 LGHNA and CDR2 YNFKEQ. The chain's CDR3 is CASSLGLGSYNEQFF. CDR3 in DNA: TGTGCCAGCAGCCTCGGACTAGGCTCCTACAATGAGCAGTTCTTC.

The chain links TRBV4-1 to TRBJ2-7, with D possibly matching TRBD1 (6 bases). Trimming pared 0 bases from V and 4 bases from J, leaving 13 bases between. The CDR3 consists of 15 residues. Germline CDR1 and CDR2: MGHRA and YSYEKL. The CDR3 spells CASSQEEDSLYEQYF. Written as DNA, the CDR3 is TGCGCCAGCAGCCAAGAGGAGGACAGCCTTTACGAGCAGTACTTC.

The chain links TRBV11-2 to TRBJ2-7, with D perhaps TRBD1 (5 bases). Germline CDR1 and CDR2: SGHAT and FQNNGV. CDR3 length equals 15 residues. V was shortened by 5 bases and J by 2 bases, with 16 bases between the two germline ends. The CDR3 DNA is TGTGCCAGCAGCCGAGAGCGTGCAGGGACCTACGAGCAGTACTTC. Translated, it gives CASSRERAGTYEQYF.

This clone is a singleton in its sample. V is TRBV4-2 and J is TRBJ2-2, with 9 positions matching TRBD2. Germline V gene data show CDR1 as LGHNA and CDR2 as YNFKEQ. Trimming at V came to 3 bases and at J to 5 bases, leaving 4 bases not matched to a gene. CDR3 length: 15 amino acids. The CDR3 region is CASSQRTSATGELFF. As DNA, the CDR3 is TGTGCCAGCAGCCAGAGGACTAGCGCGACCGGGGAGCTGTTTTTT.

The chain is built from TRBV30 and TRBJ2-1, with 8 nucleotides matching TRBD2. The CDR3 is 15 amino acids. CDR1 GTSNPN and CDR2 SVGIG come from the germline V gene (reference sequence). V was pared by 2 bases and J by 7 bases, with 10 bases of the junction left unmatched. The CDR3: CAWSLGLAGMNEQFF. The CDR3 nucleotides are TGTGCCTGGAGTCTCGGTTTAGCGGGAATGAATGAGCAGTTCTTC.

The V call is TRBV7-9, the J call TRBJ2-1; perhaps TRBD1 as D (5 bases). The V gene lost 4 bases and the J gene lost 4 bases, with 20 bases spanning the gap. This CDR3 contains 17 residues. Germline CDR1 SEHNR, CDR2 FQNEAQ (reference sequence). The CDR3 sequence: CASSSRDRAPQYNEQFF. The CDR3 nucleotides read TGTGCCAGCAGCTCTAGAGACAGAGCCCCTCAATACAATGAGCAGTTCTTC.

The V call is TRBV7-2, the J call TRBJ2-2, with TRBD2 identical over 9 bases. J was trimmed by 6 bases and V by 3 bases; bases with no gene match: 5. The CDR3 is 15 residues long. The germline gives CDR1 SGHTA, CDR2 FQGNSA. CDR3 DNA sequence: TGTGCCAGCAGCTTCGGTCGCGGGGGGGCCGGGGAGCTGTTTTTT. Translation: CASSFGRGGAGELFF. Using reference TRBV7-2 and TRBJ2-2 for the parts outside the CDR3, the full variable domain is GAGVSQSPSNKVTEKGKDVELRCDPISGHTALYWYRQSLGQGLEFLIYFQGNSAPDKSGLPSDRFSAERTGGSVSTLTIQRTQQEDSAVYLCASSFGRGGAGELFFGEGSRLTVL.

The gene calls are TRBV10-1 and TRBJ2-1; 9 positions match TRBD2. Germline V gives CDR1 WNHNN, CDR2 SYGVQD (reference sequence). V shed 1 base, J shed 3 bases, and the junction held 4 bases outside the gene matches. This CDR3 region has 16 residues. CDR3 region: CASSELAGAHYNEQFF. In nucleotides, the CDR3 is TGCGCCAGCAGTGAGTTAGCGGGGGCCCACTACAATGAGCAGTTCTTC.

V is TRBV28 and J is TRBJ1-2, with 10 bases aligning to TRBD1. Unmatched junction bases numbered 8, after V lost 4 bases and J lost 3 bases. Germline V lookup: CDR1 MDHEN, CDR2 SYDVKM. The CDR3 is made up of 16 amino acids. CDR3 sequence (DNA): TGTGCCAGCAGTTCCCCCCGTGGGACAGGGGACTATGGCTACACCTTC. Amino acids: CASSSPRGTGDYGYTF.

The rearrangement links TRBV5-4 to TRBJ2-7; 10 positions agree with TRBD2. Germline V gives CDR1 SGHNT, CDR2 YYREEE (reference sequence). CDR3 length equals 16 residues. V was clipped by 6 bases and J by 3 bases; unmatched bases: 12. CDR3: CASKEQSGGAYYEQYF. As DNA, the CDR3 is TGTGCCAGCAAAGAACAAAGCGGGGGGGCTTACTACGAGCAGTACTTC.

The rearrangement links TRBV5-1 to TRBJ2-1, with TRBD2 matching 7 bases. Germline V lookup: CDR1 SGHRS, CDR2 YFSETQ. The trim removed 1 base at V and 4 bases at J, leaving 14 bases unmatched. The CDR3 covers 18 residues. The CDR3 DNA sequence: TGCGCCAGCAGCTTGAAAGGTAGGAGCGGGATCGGGTACAATGAGCAGTTCTTC. It specifies CASSLKGRSGIGYNEQFF.